This TCR beta chain was identified during a study of identifying expanded T cells in peripheral blood. General study results and limits: Differentially abundant clones: about 1.3 between replicates, just under 17 at around 2 weeks, more than 18 at four. Variance in clone template counts between roughly two-week samples significantly increased with total template count across all healthy donors.

To note about this clone: The antigen is not known.

During the collection period, no donor immune events like infections were recorded. Profiled with immunoSEQ multiplex PCR; TCRdb holds only in-frame clones, not every one. Of roughly 75,000 clones detected, 90% appear once; the ten largest clones hold about 3.3%. The CDR3 extends over 13 amino acids. V was cut by 5 bases and J by 4 bases, with 11 bases left in between. Germline V gene data show CDR1 as MNHNY and CDR2 as SVGAGI (reference sequence). V gene TRBV6-6 combines with J gene TRBJ1-2; D perhaps matches TRBD1 (5 bases). This TCR derives from a person aged 18-70 years in good health. Input material: blood. CDR3 loop: CASSGGLPYGYTF. The CDR3 coding sequence is TGTGCCAGCAGTGGGGGACTCCCCTATGGCTACACCTTC.